In this sample, the clone carrying this TCR beta chain turned up a few times. These data are taken from a study of blood T cells in healthy people across ages. Germline values: CDR1 MDHEN, CDR2 SYDVKM. There are 13 residues in the CDR3. V was clipped by 5 bases and J by 4 bases, with 11 bases between them. The authors ran a second PCR of about 6 to 11 cycles using a sample-barcoded 5' primer and a J-beta primer mix. Each of the samples gave a minimum of 2.5 million paired-end reads that contained CDR3. MiXCR, applied by TCRdb to the 5' RACE reads, yields one record per CDR3 protein. The data hold roughly 1,700,000 distinct CDR3 sequences, with roughly 28% observed a single time.

The rearrangement uses TRBV28 and TRBJ1-2; D call uncertain. The TCR sequence derives from a woman between 25 and 40 years old in good health. Specimen: blood. CDR3 nucleotides: TGTGCCAGCAGTCAAGGACCGACCTATGGCTACACCTTC. Translating it yields CASSQGPTYGYTF.